A selection of T cell receptor beta chains follows, all from one sample in a study of T cells after yellow fever vaccination. TCRdb reprocessed the 5' RACE reads via MiXCR and lists one record per CDR3 protein. Among under 400,000 distinct CDR3 sequences listed, 9.5% to 13% were seen once. This specimen consisted of PBMCs, obtained on the day of the first yellow fever vaccination. All receptors derive from a man aged 18 to 35 who received the YFV17D yellow fever vaccine. CDR3s include the opening cysteine and the closing phenylalanine or tryptophan. D genes are given only for firm matches. Clone size is not always given. Where it is, it says once, few, many or a class for expanded clones.

d_call clone_size j_call v_call cdr3_nt cdr3_aa
NA few TRBJ2-2 TRBV14 TGTGCCAGCAGCCAAGACGTAAGGGCCGAAATTAACACCGGGGAGCTGTTTTTT CASSQDVRAEINTGELFF
TRBD1 few TRBJ1-1 TRBV9 TGTGCCAGCAGCAAAGAGGGGGCAGGAAACACTGAAGCTTTCTTT CASSKEGAGNTEAFF
NA few TRBJ1-1 TRBV2 TGTGCCAGCAGTGGGGGGGCTTTCTTT CASSGGAFF
NA many TRBJ2-1 TRBV7-8 TGTGCCAGCGGTCTGACGGGGGGCGACAATGAGCAGTTCTTC CASGLTGGDNEQFF
NA few TRBJ2-7 TRBV5-6 TGTGCCAGCAGCTTGGTGCGTGCGGGGAACTACGAGCAGTACTTC CASSLVRAGNYEQYF
NA NA TRBJ1-3 TRBV7-2 TGTGCCAGCAGCTCTCTCGGGACCGCTGGAAACACCATATATTTT CASSSLGTAGNTIYF
NA few TRBJ1-4 TRBV4-3 TGCGCCAGCAGCCCCTTTGGACGCATTTTGTTTTTT CASSPFGRILFF
NA NA TRBJ1-2 TRBV7-2 TGTGCCAGCAAGCGGGGAAATTCCTATGGCTACACCTTC CASKRGNSYGYTF
NA NA TRBJ1-1 TRBV2 TGTGCCAGCGGCTCACAGGTGAACACTGAAGCTTTCTTT CASGSQVNTEAFF
NA many TRBJ2-6 TRBV5-1 TGCGCCAGCAGCTTGGGACCCCTCTCTGGGGCCAACGTCCTGACTTTC CASSLGPLSGANVLTF
NA NA TRBJ2-3 TRBV7-2 TGTGCCAGCAAAAGCCAGTTGAGCACAGATACGCAGTATTTT CASKSQLSTDTQYF
NA many TRBJ2-3 TRBV5-1 TGCGCCAGCAGTCCTACTAGCACAGATACGCAGTATTTT CASSPTSTDTQYF
NA few TRBJ1-2 TRBV6-2/TRBV6-3 TGTGCCAGCAGTTATACGCAAGGACCGAGAGGCTACACCTTC CASSYTQGPRGYTF
NA few TRBJ2-7 TRBV20-1 TGCAGTGCTACTGGGGTGTACTACGAGCAGTACTTC CSATGVYYEQYF
TRBD1 NA TRBJ2-3 TRBV7-6 TGTGCCAGCAGCGACCGACAGGGACCTGGGGATACGCAGTATTTT CASSDRQGPGDTQYF
TRBD2 NA TRBJ2-1 TRBV24-1 TGTGCCACCAGTGGAGCGACTAGCGGGGGGGCTTTTAATGAGCAGTTCTTC CATSGATSGGAFNEQFF
TRBD2 NA TRBJ2-5 TRBV6-2/TRBV6-3 TGTGCCAGCAGTTATTTAGCGGGGCAGGAGACCCAGTACTTC CASSYLAGQETQYF
NA NA TRBJ2-7 TRBV25-1 TGTGCCAGCAGTGCTACTAGACTCTCCTACGAGCAGTACTTC CASSATRLSYEQYF
NA few TRBJ2-5 TRBV20-1 TGCAGTGCTAGGCCGGCGGGGAGAAAAGAGACCCAGTACTTC CSARPAGRKETQYF
TRBD1 many TRBJ2-7 TRBV7-2 TGTGCCAGCAGCTTAAATGGACAGGGGAACGAGCAGTACTTC CASSLNGQGNEQYF
NA few TRBJ1-1 TRBV6-2/TRBV6-3 TGTGCTACAGCAGTTCGACTGCCGAGCACTGAAGCTTTCTTT CATAVRLPSTEAFF
TRBD2 few TRBJ2-7 TRBV5-1 TGCGCCAGCAGCTCCCTAGCGGGGAGCTACGAGCAGTACTTC CASSSLAGSYEQYF
TRBD1 NA TRBJ1-4 TRBV5-5 TGTGCCAGCAGCTTAACCTACAGGGGGCAGGGGGAAAAACTGTTTTTT CASSLTYRGQGEKLFF
NA NA TRBJ1-2 TRBV4-1 TGCGCCAGCAGCCAAGATTTTCTTATTCAGGGGATGGGGAACTATGGCTACACCTTC CASSQDFLIQGMGNYGYTF
NA many TRBJ1-3 TRBV7-2 TGTGCCAGCAGCTTAGTGATCGATCCTGGAAACACCATATATTTT CASSLVIDPGNTIYF
NA few TRBJ2-7 TRBV12-3/TRBV12-4 TGTGCCAGCAGTTTTGAGGCCCCGGCCGAGCAGTACTTC CASSFEAPAEQYF
NA NA TRBJ2-7 TRBV27 TGTGCCAGCAGTAAGGTGCCGGGGGAGCAGTACTTC CASSKVPGEQYF
NA many TRBJ2-1 TRBV7-9 TGTGCCAGCAGCTTAACCAGGACCGCCTACAATGAGCAGTTCTTC CASSLTRTAYNEQFF
TRBD1 few TRBJ2-7 TRBV7-9 TGTGCCAGTAGGGACAGGGATTCCAGCGAGCAGTACTTC CASRDRDSSEQYF
NA few TRBJ1-1 TRBV6-5 TGTGCCAGCAAGATGTCTCCGAGGAACACTGAAGCTTTCTTT CASKMSPRNTEAFF
NA NA TRBJ2-2 TRBV5-1 TGCGCCAGCAGCTCGTCGGGGAGCACCGGGGAGCTGTTTTTT CASSSSGSTGELFF
NA few TRBJ2-2 TRBV7-9 TGTGCCAGCAGCTTTTTAGGGGCCGGGGAGCTGTTTTTT CASSFLGAGELFF
NA few TRBJ2-3 TRBV6-1 TGTGCCAGCAGGGGACTTTTCACAGATACGCAGTATTTT CASRGLFTDTQYF
NA many TRBJ1-2 TRBV5-5 TGTGCCAGCAGTTTGGCAGGGAACTATGGCTACACCTTC CASSLAGNYGYTF
TRBD2 few TRBJ2-2 TRBV5-1 TGCGCCAGCACGGTAGCTAGCGGCCTTTTCGCCGGGGAGCTGTTTTTT CASTVASGLFAGELFF
TRBD1 NA TRBJ1-2 TRBV4-1 TGCGCCAGCAGCCGGACAGGGGAGGACTATGGCTACACCTTC CASSRTGEDYGYTF
NA many TRBJ1-2 TRBV6-5 TGTGCCAGCAGTTTGGGGGGAGGGCCGTATGGCTACACCTTC CASSLGGGPYGYTF
TRBD2 NA TRBJ2-1 TRBV5-1 TGCGCCAGCAGCTTAGGGACTAGCGGGTCCTACAATGAGCAGTTCTTC CASSLGTSGSYNEQFF
NA NA TRBJ1-2 TRBV20-1 TGCAGTGCCCGAGGGGGGGGCTTTGGCTACACCTTC CSARGGGFGYTF
NA NA TRBJ2-7 TRBV25-1 TGTGCCAGCAGTGAATCTTATGAGGGAAGCTCCTACGAGCAGTACTTC CASSESYEGSSYEQYF
TRBD1 NA TRBJ1-2 TRBV19 TGTGCCAGTCGACAGGGGGCCTATGGCTACACCTTC CASRQGAYGYTF